This T cell receptor (beta chain) comes out of a study of T cells in localized non-small cell lung cancer. General study results and limits: Longer overall survival was linked to higher blood T cell density. Sequencing was limited to one tumor region, leaving the possibility of heterogeneity open. Among the tissues sampled, uninvolved adjacent lung had the highest T cell clonality, above tumor. When the top 100 tumor clones were examined, a median about 60 of them also appeared in the adjacent lung, which was paired and uninvolved.

Clones were read by immunoSEQ multiplex PCR, and TCRdb kept only the in-frame ones, dropping some. Of 40,000 to 55,000 clones listed, about four fifths are singletons. In this sample, this clone turned up a few times. Its antigen is still unknown. Sequenced here: peripheral blood mononuclear cells, sampled before any cancer treatment. This clonotype originated in a man aged 35 to 69 with stage III lung adenocarcinoma.

The CDR3 protein is CASRGGQRLGYTF. CDR3 nucleotides: TGTGCCAGCCGAGGGGGACAGCGACTTGGCTACACCTTC. This rearrangement joins TRBV6-5 to TRBJ1-2; the match to TRBD1 covers 7 bases. CDR3 length: 13 amino acids. Trimming cost V 8 bases and J 7 bases; bases outside gene matches: 10. Germline V CDR1 and CDR2: MNHEY, SVGAGI.